Described below is a single T cell receptor (beta chain) sequence and its context. Its antigen is still unknown. These data come from a study of cytotoxic CD8 clonotypes in ibrutinib-treated CLL. General study results and limits: Public clonotypes (which were uncommon) either contracted or remained stable on treatment.

TCR beta libraries used about 2 micrograms of DNA from cryopreserved PBMCs. CDR3 size: 14 residues. Trimming removed 6 bases from V and 5 bases from J; junction bases left unmatched: 7. Germline V CDR1 and CDR2: SQVTM, ANQGSEA. The method was immunoSEQ multiplex PCR; TCRdb's version includes in-frame clones alone and lacks a portion of them. The sample holds 13,000 to 15,000 clones, about 64% seen once. The genes are TRBV29-1 and TRBJ2-1; 10 nucleotides line up with TRBD1. This clonotype was sampled from a human donor with chronic lymphocytic leukemia. This material consisted of PBMCs, taken before ibrutinib treatment. The CDR3 reads CSVVPGQGNNEQFF. The CDR3 nucleotides are TGCAGCGTCGTCCCGGGACAGGGGAACAATGAGCAGTTCTTC.